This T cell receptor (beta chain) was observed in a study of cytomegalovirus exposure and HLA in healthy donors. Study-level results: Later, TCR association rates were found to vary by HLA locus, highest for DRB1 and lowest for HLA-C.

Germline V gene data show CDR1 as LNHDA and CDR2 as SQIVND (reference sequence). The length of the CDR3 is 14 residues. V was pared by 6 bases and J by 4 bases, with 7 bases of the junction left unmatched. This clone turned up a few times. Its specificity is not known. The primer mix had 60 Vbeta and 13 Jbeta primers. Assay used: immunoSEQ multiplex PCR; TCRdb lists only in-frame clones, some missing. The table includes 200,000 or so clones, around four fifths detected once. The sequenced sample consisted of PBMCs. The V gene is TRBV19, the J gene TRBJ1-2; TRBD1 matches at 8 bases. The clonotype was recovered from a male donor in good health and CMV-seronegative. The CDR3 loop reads CASRTDRASYGYTF. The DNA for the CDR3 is TGTGCCAGTAGGACGGACAGGGCGTCCTATGGCTACACCTTC.